Detailed here is one TCR beta chain. Using immunoSEQ multiplex PCR, the repertoire was profiled, and TCRdb retains in-frame clones only, with some absent. The sample has 410,000 or so clones, 89% seen once. Germline loops: CDR1 LGHNA, CDR2 YSLEER. The CDR3 sequence is 17 residues long. Trimming took 1 base from V and 3 from J, leaving 18 bases between them. These data belong to a study of blood T cell repertoires in COVID-19. Looking at the study overall: The samples span acute and convalescent COVID-19 from the United States, Italy and Spain. In each case, the material was cDNA or gDNA derived from T cells, B-cell-depleted T cells, or PBMCs.

This TCR came from a middle-aged woman with COVID-19, enrolled during active disease. Sequencing was performed on peripheral blood. The rearrangement uses TRBV4-3 and TRBJ1-2; tentatively, D is TRBD1 (5 bases). CDR3 nucleotides: TGCGCCAGCAGCCAAGCCCCGGCTGGGGCAAGGGACTATGGCTACACCTTC. It translates to CASSQAPAGARDYGYTF.